Each of the 14 T cell receptor beta chains below was sequenced from the same sample in a study of T cells in Graves' hyperthyroidism and ophthalmopathy. Amplification targeted TCR beta CDR3 regions from RNA transcripts. TCR CDR3 regions were first amplified by RT-PCR with HTBI primers. Via MiXCR, TCRdb re-called the multiplex PCR reads, giving one row per CDR3 protein. Here the sample spans about 680,000 distinct CDR3 sequences, over 35% being singletons. Sequencing used blood. These receptors all come from a woman in her thirties or forties with Graves' hyperthyroidism.

Comments on this clonotype: The junction differs from germline at one of its ends, possibly a read error. V gene TRBV12-3 or TRBV12-4 combines with J gene TRBJ1-3; D is unclear. This CDR3 has 17 residues. The CDR3 bases are TGTACCAGCAGTTTAAGCACGGGTGAAGCCTCTGGAAACACCATATATTTT. This encodes CTSSLSTGEASGNTIYF.

On this clonotype: One base away lies a much larger clone, so this may be a sequencing read error. This sequence joins TRBV5-8 and TRBJ1-5; no definite D call. This CDR3 region has 13 residues. Germline V gene data show CDR1 as SGHTS and CDR2 as YDEGEE. The CDR3 nucleotides are TGTGCCACCAGCGTGTATAGCAGTCAGCCCCAGCATTTT. This codes for CATSVYSSQPQHF.

The genes are TRBV12-3 or TRBV12-4 and TRBJ1-5; tentative D call: TRBD1 (5 bases). The V end lost 2 bases, the J end lost 5 bases, and 10 bases lay between the germline ends. The CDR3 is 14 residues long. CDR3 protein: CASSLRGLDQPQHF. The CDR3 DNA is TGTGCCAGCAGTTTACGGGGGTTAGATCAGCCCCAGCATTTT.

This clonotype came up many times. This chain uses TRBV7-9 with TRBJ1-2; D unclear. V was pared by 1 base and J by 2 bases, with 8 bases between. Germline CDR1 and CDR2: SEHNR and FQNEAQ (reference sequence). The CDR3 spans 14 residues. Written as DNA, the CDR3 is TGTGCCAGCAGCTTAGAGGACGGGAACTATGGCTACACCTTC. Amino acids: CASSLEDGNYGYTF.

There are many counts of this clonotype. J is TRBJ2-7 and V is TRBV7-2; D call uncertain. The CDR3 contains 14 residues. CDR1 and CDR2 (germline): SGHTA, FQGNSA. V was pared by 5 bases and J by 0 bases, with 11 bases between. The CDR3 sequence: CASSPPGSSYEQYF. CDR3 nucleotides: TGTGCCAGCAGCCCGCCCGGAAGCTCCTACGAGCAGTACTTC.

The chain combines TRBV19 with TRBJ2-5; 8 bases map to TRBD2. The CDR3 length is 15 residues. From germline, CDR1 is LNHDA and CDR2 SQIVND (reference sequence). After removal of 8 bases from V and 4 bases from J, the junction contained 12 bases not matched to a gene. CDR3: CASQVRGGPGETQYF. In nucleotides, the CDR3 is TGTGCCAGTCAAGTTCGGGGGGGGCCTGGAGAGACCCAGTACTTC.

The chain carries TRBV4-2 and TRBJ1-5; TRBD1 is a possible D gene (6 bases). The germline gives CDR1 LGHNA, CDR2 YNFKEQ. Trimming shortened V by 2 bases and J by 6 bases, and 14 bases separated the two germline ends. The CDR3 has 15 amino acids. This chain's CDR3 is CASSQQTGYGQPQHF. CDR3 nucleotides: TGTGCCAGCAGCCAACAAACAGGGTACGGTCAGCCCCAGCATTTT.

The DNA of the CDR3 is TGTGCCAGTGCGACGGGTAGCACAGATACGCAGTACTTC. Amino acid sequence: CASATGSTDTQYF. V gene TRBV2 combines with J gene TRBJ2-3; D gene unclear. The end of the DNA is better explained by TRBJ2-7, so the J call may be wrong. This CDR3 has 13 amino acids. Germline-derived CDR1 and CDR2 are SNHLY and FYNNEI.

This clonotype was seen many times. This chain uses TRBV2 with TRBJ1-6; no definite D call. Per germline, CDR1 SNHLY and CDR2 FYNNEI. This CDR3 spans 15 amino acids. V was pared by 3 bases and J by 13 bases, with 19 bases between. This CDR3 is CASSEDEGMGKPLHF. The CDR3 DNA follows: TGTGCCAGCAGTGAGGACGAGGGAATGGGAAAGCCCCTCCACTTT.

This clonotype was seen many times. The CDR3 protein is CASSQPGTPSYEQYF. DNA of the CDR3: TGTGCCAGCAGCCAGCCCGGGACACCGTCCTACGAGCAGTACTTC. The chain couples TRBV14 to TRBJ2-7; tentatively, D is TRBD1 (6 bases). The ends were cut back, 3 bases at V and 1 base at J, with 13 bases in the middle. CDR3 size: 15 residues. Germline V CDR1 and CDR2: SGHDN, FVKESK.

This sequence joins TRBV11-2 and TRBJ1-1; D is undetermined. CDR1 SGHAT and CDR2 FQNNGV come from the germline V gene. The CDR3 consists of 17 residues. V lost 0 bases and J 0 bases, leaving 14 bases between the germline ends. In nucleotides, the CDR3 is TGTGCCAGCAGCTTAGAGCCCTTCTTCGCAGTGAACACTGAAGCTTTCTTT. This gives the protein CASSLEPFFAVNTEAFF. Full variable domain (missing parts from reference TRBV11-2 and TRBJ1-1): EAGVAQSPRYKIIEKRQSVAFWCNPISGHATLYWYQQILGQGPKLLIQFQNNGVVDDSQLPKDRFSAERLKGVDSTLKIQPAKLEDSAVYLCASSLEPFFAVNTEAFFGQGTRLTVV.

The rearrangement uses TRBV27 and TRBJ2-7; D perhaps matches TRBD1 (6 bases). Germline CDR1 reads MNHEY; CDR2 reads SMNVEV (reference sequence). The V end lost 5 bases, the J end lost 2 bases, and 16 bases lay between the germline ends. The CDR3 contains 15 residues. CDR3: CASSHPFTGTYEQYF. For the CDR3, the DNA is TGTGCCAGCAGTCATCCCTTTACAGGGACCTACGAGCAGTACTTC.

This clonotype was counted a few times. The V and J genes are TRBV19 and TRBJ1-5, with D hard to call. CDR1 is LNHDA, CDR2 SQIVND, per germline (reference sequence). V lost 3 bases to trimming and J lost 3 bases, with 12 bases between them. CDR3 length: 15 residues. The CDR3 loop is CASSIWGAFNQPQHF. CDR3 coding DNA: TGTGCCAGTAGTATCTGGGGAGCTTTCAATCAGCCCCAGCATTTT.

The chain carries TRBV6-1 and TRBJ1-4, with 8 bases identical to TRBD1. V was clipped by 8 bases and J by 5 bases; unmatched bases: 4. The CDR3 is 13 amino acids. Looked up from germline, CDR1 is MNHNS and CDR2 is SASEGT. CDR3 loop: CASWGQENEKLFF. The DNA of the CDR3 is TGTGCCAGCTGGGGACAGGAGAATGAAAAACTGTTTTTT.